Presented here are 27 T cell receptor beta chains from one specimen sequenced in a study of blood T cells in healthy people across ages. With a J-beta primer mix and a sample-barcoded 5' primer, a second PCR ran about 7 to 12 cycles. TCRdb itself ran the 5' RACE reads through MiXCR, one entry per CDR3 protein. The sample lists 550,000 to 650,000 distinct CDR3 sequences, approximately 30% seen once, with about a sixth in the top ten. Sequenced sample: blood. Source of these receptors: a woman older than 75 in good health.

Concerning this clonotype: A much larger clone differs by one base, so this may be a read error. The genes are TRBV7-2 and TRBJ2-6, with D tentatively TRBD2 (5 bases). Germline-derived CDR1 and CDR2 are SGHTA and FQGNSA. This CDR3 spans 16 amino acids. CDR3: CASSPNGPSGTNVRTF. The CDR3 DNA reads as TGTGCCAGCAGCCCAAACGGGCCTTCGGGAACCAACGTCCGGACTTTC.

Turning to this clonotype: In this CDR3 the conserved last residue, phenylalanine or tryptophan, is missing, so a read error is likely. The chain joins TRBV5-1 to TRBJ1-2; 8 positions match TRBD1. The CDR3 loop spans 14 amino acids. Germline V gene lookup returns CDR1 SGHRS and CDR2 YFSETQ. The CDR3 sequence: CAGSLTQGAQGYTV. CDR3 in DNA: TGCGCCGGCAGCTTGACGCAGGGGGCGCAGGGCTACACCGTC.

The chain joins TRBV12-3 or TRBV12-4 to TRBJ1-2; unclear D gene. The ends were cut back, 2 bases at V and 6 bases at J, with 7 bases in the middle. This CDR3 is built from 12 residues. CDR3 nucleotide sequence: TGTGCCAGCAGTTTATTCGTGGATGGCTACACCTTC. Translation gives CASSLFVDGYTF.

The rearrangement links TRBV7-6 to TRBJ1-1; D is undetermined. Germline CDR1 reads SGHVS; CDR2 reads FNYEAQ. The CDR3 extends over 13 amino acids. V was cut by 3 bases and J by 5 bases, with 10 bases left in between. DNA of the CDR3: TGTGCCAGCAGCTTGAGGTCTGGGACTGAAGCTTTCTTT. This codes for CASSLRSGTEAFF.

This chain uses TRBV20-1 with TRBJ1-5; no firm D call. The germline CDR1 and CDR2 sequences are DFQATT and SNEGSKA (reference sequence). The CDR3 contains 13 residues. Trimming took off 6 bases at V and 0 bases at J, with 9 bases between the two ends. CDR3 sequence (DNA): TGCAGTGCCCACGGACTTAGCAATCAGCCCCAGCATTTT. Protein product: CSAHGLSNQPQHF.

This clonotype was detected many times. This chain connects TRBV7-2 to TRBJ1-2; D is unclear. The V end lost 2 bases, the J end lost 1 base, and 8 bases lay between the germline ends. There are 14 residues in the CDR3. Germline V CDR1 and CDR2: SGHTA, FQGNSA. The chain's CDR3 is CASSLQLINYGYTF. DNA of the CDR3: TGTGCCAGCAGCTTACAGTTGATTAACTATGGCTACACCTTC.

The chain is built from TRBV6-2 or TRBV6-3 and TRBJ2-7; TRBD2 matches 10 bases. V shed 8 bases and J 5 bases; nucleotides not matched to a gene: 12. CDR1 and CDR2 from the germline V gene are MNHEY and SVGEGT. CDR3 length: 15 amino acids. The CDR3 DNA reads TGTGCCAGCGGACGAGCGGGGGGGACATACAACGAGCAGTACTTC. This translates into CASGRAGGTYNEQYF.

The rearrangement joins TRBV7-9 to TRBJ2-3, with TRBD1 as a possible D gene (5 bases). Germline CDR1 and CDR2: SEHNR and FQNEAQ (reference sequence). The CDR3 runs to 14 residues. V was trimmed by 4 bases and J by 0 bases, leaving 8 bases between them. The CDR3 DNA reads TGTGCCAGCAGCTCAGGGTTTAGCACAGATACGCAGTATTTT. Protein: CASSSGFSTDTQYF.

This clonotype appeared a few times. V and J are TRBV7-8 and TRBJ1-2, with 9 bases lining up with TRBD1. Germline loops: CDR1 SGHVS, CDR2 FQNEAQ. Trimming took 5 bases from V and 10 from J; bases not matched to a gene: 17. The CDR3 has 16 amino acids. As DNA, the CDR3 is TGTGCCAGCAGCCTACTACGGACAGGGGATTTAGATGACTACACCTTC. Translated: CASSLLRTGDLDDYTF. The full variable domain, its missing parts supplied by reference TRBV7-8 and TRBJ1-2, is GAGVSQSPRYKVAKRGQDVALRCDPISGHVSLFWYQQALGQGPEFLTYFQNEAQLDKSGLPSDRFFAERPEGSVSTLKIQRTQQEDSAVYLCASSLLRTGDLDDYTFGSGTRLTVV.

V is TRBV12-3 or TRBV12-4 and J is TRBJ2-2; 8 bases map to TRBD1. The CDR3 sequence is 14 residues long. V lost 8 bases and J lost 5; bases outside the gene matches: 7. CDR3 protein: CASCQGAQTGELFF. For the CDR3, the DNA is TGTGCCAGCTGTCAGGGGGCGCAAACCGGGGAGCTGTTTTTT.

This chain connects TRBV7-3 to TRBJ2-3; possibly TRBD2 for D (7 bases). V lost 4 bases and J lost 6, with 17 bases in between. From germline, CDR1 is SGHTA and CDR2 FQGTGA. The length of the CDR3 is 15 residues. The CDR3 sequence: CASSWGGGGVDTQYF. In nucleotides, the CDR3 is TGTGCCAGCAGCTGGGGGGGCGGGGGCGTGGATACGCAGTATTTT.

V and J are TRBV7-2 and TRBJ2-7, with TRBD1 matching 8 bases. The V and J ends lost 6 bases and 3 bases, in that order; junction bases with no gene match: 10. Germline V gives CDR1 SGHTA, CDR2 FQGNSA. CDR3 size: 15 residues. The CDR3 sequence: CASSPRDRSFYEQYF. The CDR3 coding sequence is TGTGCCAGCAGTCCACGGGACAGGTCCTTCTACGAGCAGTACTTC. Drawing the rest from reference TRBV7-2 and TRBJ2-7, the complete variable domain is GAGVSQSPSNKVTEKGKDVELRCDPISGHTALYWYRQSLGQGLEFLIYFQGNSAPDKSGLPSDRFSAERTGGSVSTLTIQRTQQEDSAVYLCASSPRDRSFYEQYFGPGTRLTVT.

There are many counts of this clonotype. In nucleotides, the CDR3 is TGTGCCAGCAGGGATAAGACAGGTCCTATAGCTAACTATGGCTACACCTTC. This gives the protein CASRDKTGPIANYGYTF. The chain uses TRBV6-1 and TRBJ1-2; D perhaps matches TRBD1 (6 bases). V was trimmed by 6 bases and J by 0 bases, leaving 20 bases between them. The germline V gene encodes CDR1 MNHNS and CDR2 SASEGT. CDR3 size: 17 residues.

There are many counts of this clonotype. The chain uses TRBV9 and TRBJ2-4; TRBD1 is a possible D gene (6 bases). Germline V gene data show CDR1 as SGDLS and CDR2 as YYNGEE. The CDR3 contains 13 residues. Trimming removed 4 bases from V and 11 bases from J, with 16 bases in between. CDR3 residues: CASSPGQQVVQYF. The CDR3 DNA reads TGTGCCAGCAGCCCTGGACAGCAAGTTGTTCAGTACTTC.

Notes on this clonotype: This may be a read error: a much more frequent sequence differs by one nucleotide. The chain links TRBV2 to TRBJ2-7, with D possibly TRBD2 on 5 matching bases. CDR1 SNHLY and CDR2 FYNNEI come from the germline V gene. This CDR3 comprises 14 residues. Trimming took 11 bases from V and 2 from J, leaving 19 bases between them. In DNA form, the CDR3 reads TGTGCCGGCAAATATGAGGGCAGCACCTACGAGCAGTACTTC. Encoded protein: CAGKYEGSTYEQYF.

This chain links TRBV20-1 with TRBJ1-5, with D possibly being TRBD1 (5 bases). Germline V gene data show CDR1 as DFQATT and CDR2 as SNEGSKA (reference sequence). The CDR3 contains 12 residues. Deletions cut 6 bases from V and 4 bases from J, with 10 bases between. The CDR3 bases are TGCAGTGCCAGGGATGGGAATCAGCCCCAGCATTTT. This codes for CSARDGNQPQHF.

This clonotype was seen many times. The chain couples TRBV12-3 or TRBV12-4 to TRBJ2-1; 16 bases agree with TRBD2. The CDR3 covers 18 residues. With 3 bases clipped from V and 3 bases from J, the junction kept 5 bases outside the gene matches. CDR3 bases: TGTGCCAGCAGTTTCGGGACTAGCGGGGGGGCCATCTACAATGAGCAGTTCTTC. Translation gives CASSFGTSGGAIYNEQFF.

There are many counts of this clonotype. V is TRBV21-1 and J is TRBJ2-5; the DNA was not compared with TRBD2, the D call given in the table. TRBV21-1 represents a pseudogene. The CDR3 totals 16 residues. CDR3 region: CASSKGWRGDPETQYF. In DNA, the CDR3 is TGTGCCAGCAGCAAAGGATGGCGGGGGGATCCGGAGACCCAGTACTTC.

The J gene is TRBJ2-5, the V gene TRBV20-1; 11 bases fit TRBD2. Germline loops: CDR1 DFQATT, CDR2 SNEGSKA (reference sequence). The CDR3 is made up of 14 amino acids. V trimming: 5 bases; J trimming: 5 bases; junction bases outside the gene matches: 7. The CDR3 reads CSALAGGSPETQYF. As DNA, the CDR3 is TGCAGTGCTCTAGCGGGAGGCTCCCCGGAGACCCAGTACTTC.

Concerning this clonotype itself: A much larger clone is a single base away; this may be a read error. This chain connects TRBV16 to TRBJ2-5; D is ambiguous. The J call may be faulty, since TRBJ2-7 better matches the DNA end. From germline, CDR1 is KGHSY and CDR2 FQNENV. The CDR3 runs 15 residues. CDR3 loop: CAGSRDTGLNYEQYF. The CDR3 nucleotides are TGTGCCGGCAGCCGAGACACGGGTCTCAACTACGAGCAGTACTTC.

This chain uses TRBV20-1 with TRBJ2-7, with TRBD2 identical over 7 bases. Germline CDR1 reads DFQATT; CDR2 reads SNEGSKA (reference sequence). After removal of 4 bases from V and 3 bases from J, the junction contained 9 bases not matched to a gene. The CDR3 length is 14 residues. For the CDR3, the DNA is TGCAGTGCTAATAAGGACGGGGAGGGCTACGAGCAGTACTTC. Its protein is CSANKDGEGYEQYF.

This clonotype was counted ten times or more. The CDR3 DNA follows: TGCAGTGCTAGAGACTCCCGGCGACTAGCGGGGAACAATGAGCAGTTCTTC. Residues: CSARDSRRLAGNNEQFF. This chain links TRBV20-1 with TRBJ2-1, with TRBD2 matching 11 bases. The CDR3 spans 17 residues. Germline V gene data show CDR1 as DFQATT and CDR2 as SNEGSKA (reference sequence). J gave up 5 bases and V 0 bases, and 9 bases lay outside the gene matches.

Many counts were recorded for this clonotype. The V and J genes are TRBV20-1 and TRBJ2-3, with TRBD2 matching 7 bases. Germline CDR1 and CDR2: DFQATT and SNEGSKA (reference sequence). The CDR3 is made up of 15 amino acids. Trimming at V came to 3 bases and at J to 0 bases, leaving 6 bases not matched to a gene. The CDR3 DNA sequence: TGCAGTGCTAGCCGGACTAGAGGGAGCACAGATACGCAGTATTTT. Amino acids: CSASRTRGSTDTQYF.

Concerning this clonotype itself: This could be a read error, since a much larger clone is one nucleotide away. The gene calls are TRBV19 and TRBJ2-1; 9 bases map to TRBD1. Per the germline V gene, CDR1 is LNHDA and CDR2 is SQIVND (reference sequence). The ends lost 6 bases at V and 13 bases at J; junction bases unmatched: 13. The CDR3 is made up of 14 amino acids. Here the CDR3 reads CASRQGTGRETQFF. As DNA, the CDR3 is TGTGCCAGTAGGCAGGGGACAGGGCGGGAGACCCAGTTCTTC.

The chain carries TRBV20-1 and TRBJ2-6; D not resolved. Germline V gene lookup returns CDR1 DFQATT and CDR2 SNEGSKA (reference sequence). The length of the CDR3 is 13 residues. V lost 3 bases and J 8 bases, leaving 11 bases between the germline ends. The CDR3: CSARDPATNVLTF. CDR3 DNA: TGCAGTGCTAGGGACCCTGCGACCAACGTCCTGACTTTC.

This clonotype has a count of ten or more. The chain uses TRBV3-1 and TRBJ2-3; 11 bases line up with TRBD2. Germline V CDR1 and CDR2: LGHDT, YNNKEL (reference sequence). V shed 6 bases and J 0 bases; nucleotides not matched to a gene: 8. The CDR3 loop spans 17 amino acids. CDR3: CASSLAGGSYSTDTQYF. In DNA form, the CDR3 reads TGTGCCAGCAGTCTAGCGGGGGGATCCTATAGCACAGATACGCAGTATTTT.

This clonotype was counted at least ten times. The rearrangement joins TRBV7-3 to TRBJ2-1; 7 nucleotides match TRBD2. The CDR3 extends over 14 amino acids. The germline V gene has CDR1 SGHTA and CDR2 FQGTGA. V lost 5 bases and J lost 6; bases outside the gene matches: 7. DNA of the CDR3: TGTGCCAGCAGCCAAGCGGGGCGGAGCAATGAGCAGTTCTTC. Protein sequence: CASSQAGRSNEQFF.